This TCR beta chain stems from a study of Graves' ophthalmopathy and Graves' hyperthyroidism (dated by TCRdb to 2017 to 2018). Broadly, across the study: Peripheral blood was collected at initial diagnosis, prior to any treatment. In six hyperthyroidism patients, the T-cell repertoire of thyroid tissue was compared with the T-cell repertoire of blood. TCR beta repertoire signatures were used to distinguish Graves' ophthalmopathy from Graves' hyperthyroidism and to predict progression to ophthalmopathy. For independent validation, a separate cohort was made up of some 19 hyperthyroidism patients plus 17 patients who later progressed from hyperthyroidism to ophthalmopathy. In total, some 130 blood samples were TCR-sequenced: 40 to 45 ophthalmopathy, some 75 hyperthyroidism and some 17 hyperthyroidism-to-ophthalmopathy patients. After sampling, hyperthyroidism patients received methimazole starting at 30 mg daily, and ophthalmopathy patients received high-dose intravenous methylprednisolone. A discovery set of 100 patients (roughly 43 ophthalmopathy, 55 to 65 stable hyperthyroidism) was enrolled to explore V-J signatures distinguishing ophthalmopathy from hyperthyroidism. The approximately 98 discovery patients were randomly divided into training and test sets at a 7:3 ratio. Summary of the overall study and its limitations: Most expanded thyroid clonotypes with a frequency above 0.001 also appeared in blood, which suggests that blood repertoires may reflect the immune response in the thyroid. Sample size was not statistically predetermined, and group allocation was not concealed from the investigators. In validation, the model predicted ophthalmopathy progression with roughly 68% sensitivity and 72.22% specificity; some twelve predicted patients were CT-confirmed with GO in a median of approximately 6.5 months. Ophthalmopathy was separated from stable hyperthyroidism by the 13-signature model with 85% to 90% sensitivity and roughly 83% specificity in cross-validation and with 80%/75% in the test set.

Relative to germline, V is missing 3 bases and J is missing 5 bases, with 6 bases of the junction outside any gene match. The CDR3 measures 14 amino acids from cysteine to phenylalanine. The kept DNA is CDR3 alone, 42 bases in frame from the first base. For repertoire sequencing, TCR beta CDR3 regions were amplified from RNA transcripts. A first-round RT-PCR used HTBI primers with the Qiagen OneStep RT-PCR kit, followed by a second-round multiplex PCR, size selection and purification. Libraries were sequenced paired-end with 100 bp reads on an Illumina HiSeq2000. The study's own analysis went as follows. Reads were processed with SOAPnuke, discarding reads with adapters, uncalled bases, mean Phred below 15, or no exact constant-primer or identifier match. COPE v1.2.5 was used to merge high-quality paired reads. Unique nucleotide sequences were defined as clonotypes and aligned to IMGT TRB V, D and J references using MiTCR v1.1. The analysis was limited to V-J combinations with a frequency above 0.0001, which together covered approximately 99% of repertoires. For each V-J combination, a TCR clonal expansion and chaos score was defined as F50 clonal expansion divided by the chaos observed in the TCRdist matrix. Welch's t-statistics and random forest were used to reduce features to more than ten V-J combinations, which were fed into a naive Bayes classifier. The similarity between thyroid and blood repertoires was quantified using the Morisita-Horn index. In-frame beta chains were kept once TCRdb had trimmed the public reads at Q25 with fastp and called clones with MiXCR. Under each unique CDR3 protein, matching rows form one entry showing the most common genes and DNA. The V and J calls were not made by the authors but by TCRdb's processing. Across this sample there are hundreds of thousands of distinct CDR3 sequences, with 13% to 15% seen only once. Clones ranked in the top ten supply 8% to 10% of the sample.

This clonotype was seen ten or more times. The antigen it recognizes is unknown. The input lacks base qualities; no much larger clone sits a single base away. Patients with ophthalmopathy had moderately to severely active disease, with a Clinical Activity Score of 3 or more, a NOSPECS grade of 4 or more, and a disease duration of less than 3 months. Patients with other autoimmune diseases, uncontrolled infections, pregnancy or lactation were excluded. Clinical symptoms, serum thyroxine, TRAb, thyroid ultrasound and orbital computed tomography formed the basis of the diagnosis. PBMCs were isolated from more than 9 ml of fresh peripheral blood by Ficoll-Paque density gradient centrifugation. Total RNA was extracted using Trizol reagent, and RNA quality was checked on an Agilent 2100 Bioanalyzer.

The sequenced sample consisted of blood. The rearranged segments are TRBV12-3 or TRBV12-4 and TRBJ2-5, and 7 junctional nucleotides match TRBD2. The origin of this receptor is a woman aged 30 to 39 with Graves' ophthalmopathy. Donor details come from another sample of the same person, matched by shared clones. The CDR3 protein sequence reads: CASSLSGTGETQYF. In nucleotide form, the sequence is TGTGCCAGCAGTTTGAGCGGGACCGGGGAGACCCAGTACTTC.